The TCR beta chain under discussion was sequenced for a study of follicular helper T cells after annual influenza vaccination. TCRdb's copy holds only in-frame clones and misses some; the assay was immunoSEQ multiplex PCR. Altogether several thousand clones are present, more than 80% being singletons, with the ten largest covering approximately 3.8%. Time point in this sample: 2014-2015 season, 7 days after vaccination. CDR3 size: 13 residues. The germline gives CDR1 MDHEN, CDR2 SYDVKM. V was trimmed by 3 bases and J by 1 base, leaving 6 bases between them. The V and J genes are TRBV28 and TRBJ1-1; D is ambiguous. Sample: CXCR5+ CD38- circulating T follicular helper cells from blood, taken 7 days after influenza vaccination. Subset: circulating Tfh, non-naive CD4+CXCR5+PD-1+ (ICOS+CD38+ or ICOS-CD38-). This TCR derives from an adult who received the influenza vaccine. The chain's CDR3 is CASSLIRNTEAFF. The CDR3 DNA is TGTGCCAGCAGTTTGATAAGGAACACTGAAGCTTTCTTT.